One T cell receptor beta chain is described in this entry. The specificity of this receptor is unknown. No clone much larger than this one lies a single base away; base qualities are absent. The CDR3 goes from the cysteine to the phenylalanine over 15 residues. Only CDR3 DNA is held: 45 bases, read in frame from base 1. The germline V gene (reference sequence) sets CDR1 to MNHEY and CDR2 to SMNVEV. Germline trimming amounts to 2 bases on V and 1 base on J, with 3 as the count of junction bases outside the gene matches. Sample time point, as interpreted from the label and publication: week 23, last vaccination. Each vaccine dose was 300 ug of a 20-mer mutant IDH1 peptide in Montanide, given subcutaneously with topical imiquimod. All donors had newly diagnosed IDH1-mutant astrocytomas of WHO grade 3 or 4 that showed loss of nuclear ATRX. The samples were drawn from NOA16, a multicentre, single-arm, open-label phase I trial in Germany that tested a mutant IDH1 peptide vaccine in humans for the first time. Genomic DNA for TCRB sequencing was extracted from EDTA blood using the DNeasy Blood and Tissue Kit.

The data belong to a study of a mutant IDH1 vaccine in newly diagnosed glioma (dated by TCRdb to 2020 to 2023). Broadly, across the study: Across visits V03 through V10, patients got a total of eight vaccinations, given in weeks 1, 3, 5, 7, 11, 15, 19 and 23. Vaccination began 4-6 weeks after radiotherapy alone, or alongside temozolomide cycles in the chemotherapy-containing groups. The roughly 34 treated patients were approximately 60% male and roughly 38% female, with a mean age of roughly 42 years. Before enrollment, patients had received standard therapy of radiotherapy alone, temozolomide alone, or radiochemotherapy with temozolomide; most received the combination. Peripheral blood samples were drawn at six visits, namely V03 (baseline), V05, V07, V10, V12 and V13. For exploratory analyses, around 23 treated patients had longitudinal TCRB deep sequencing done wherever samples were available. Study-level results and caveats: The authors noted that analyses of patient blood samples could not be reproduced because of sample limitations. Pseudoprogression seemed to be unrelated to changes in the top peripheral T cell clonotypes found by TCRB sequencing. Availability determined which PBMC samples were chosen for TCRB deep sequencing. Immune responses induced by the vaccine were seen in about 93% of patients across multiple MHC alleles.

The receptor library was made with the immunoSEQ multiplex PCR assay. The hsTCRB Kit was used according to the manufacturer's protocol to amplify rearranged TCR beta chain sequences. Sequencing of TCRB libraries was carried out on an Illumina MiSeq. Concerning the study's data processing: The kit vendor's proprietary platform handled demultiplexing, trimming and gene mapping. TCRdb took this table from immuneACCESS and kept in-frame rearrangements with V and J called. Such tables lack part of the clones; where checked against another copy, unresolved V genes explain under half of the gap, and the rest is unexplained. That table gives V, J and clone size, and the DNA gave D and trimming. In all, the sample holds approximately 66,000 clones, and over 75% of those were seen once. In total, the top ten clones hold 10% to 15% of the sample.

The sample in question was PBMCs, obtained from a glioma patient whose treatment included an IDH1 peptide vaccine. The receptor chain draws on TRBV27 and TRBJ1-1, and 8 bases in between align with TRBD1. This TCR derives from a young man with glioma. The nucleotide sequence reads as follows: TGTGCCAGCAGTTTAGCAGGGGGCGCGAACACTGAAGCTTTCTTT. Its product reads: CASSLAGGANTEAFF.